One sample yielded the 28 T cell receptor beta chains listed below, sequenced in a study of blood T cells in healthy people across ages. Sample-barcoded 5' priming and a J-beta primer mix drove a second PCR of about 6 to 12 cycles. MiXCR was run by TCRdb on the 5' RACE reads, yielding one entry per CDR3 protein. The repertoire consists of 600,000 or so distinct CDR3 sequences, with under 30% occurring once and the leading ten covering 15% to 17%. The specimen was blood. Receptors were obtained from an elderly woman in good health.

The count of this clonotype is one. This chain joins TRBV27 and TRBJ2-7, with D perhaps matching TRBD2 (5 bases). The V and J ends lost 6 bases and 1 base respectively, with 10 bases between them. The CDR3 loop spans 13 amino acids. Per germline, CDR1 MNHEY and CDR2 SMNVEV (reference sequence). The CDR3 DNA sequence: TGTGCCAGCAGACAGAGGGAGTCCTACGAGCAGTACTTC. It specifies CASRQRESYEQYF.

Note on this clonotype: Given a much more abundant clone one base away, this may be a read error. The CDR3 loop reads CASIGLGYGYTF. The CDR3 DNA sequence: TGTGCCAGCATTGGGCTCGGCTATGGCTACACCTTC. The rearrangement uses TRBV6-5 and TRBJ1-2; no clear D. The germline V gene encodes CDR1 MNHEY and CDR2 SVGAGI. V was shortened by 7 bases and J by 4 bases, with 10 bases between the two germline ends. CDR3 length: 12 residues.

In this sample, this clonotype turned up a few times. The V gene is TRBV30, the J gene TRBJ2-3, with TRBD1 matching over 7 bases. V was clipped by 2 bases and J by 1 base; unmatched bases: 6. Germline V lookup: CDR1 GTSNPN, CDR2 SVGIG (reference sequence). This CDR3 has 15 residues. Written as DNA, the CDR3 is TGTGCCTGGAGTTCGACAGGGTTCGGCACAGATACGCAGTATTTT. Its protein product is CAWSSTGFGTDTQYF.

In this sample, this clonotype turned up a few times. The V gene is TRBV12-3 or TRBV12-4, the J gene TRBJ1-4, with D possibly being TRBD1 (5 bases). CDR3 length: 15 amino acids. The V end was cut by 6 bases, the J end by 0 bases, with 11 bases between. Written as DNA, the CDR3 is TGTGCCAGCAGGGGTAAGACAGCAACTAATGAAAAACTGTTTTTT. Amino acids: CASRGKTATNEKLFF.

This clonotype was counted at least ten times. The chain has TRBV20-1 and TRBJ2-5; D not certain. CDR3 length: 13 residues. Germline V gene sequence: CDR1 DFQATT, CDR2 SNEGSKA (reference sequence). V dropped 5 bases and J dropped 2 bases, with 12 bases sitting between them. CDR3 sequence reads: CSAFSQVQETQYF. The CDR3 DNA is TGCAGTGCTTTCTCCCAGGTTCAAGAGACCCAGTACTTC.

The genes are TRBV9 and TRBJ2-5; the D is unclear. The V gene's germline CDR1 is SGDLS and CDR2 YYNGEE. The CDR3 runs 15 residues. The V end was cut by 4 bases, the J end by 0 bases, with 13 bases between. The DNA for the CDR3 is TGTGCCAGCAGCCAAGGCACTCTAAACCAAGAGACCCAGTACTTC. Protein product: CASSQGTLNQETQYF.

There are a few counts of this clonotype. The J gene is TRBJ2-1, the V gene TRBV20-1, with 10 bases fitting TRBD1. Per the germline V gene, CDR1 is DFQATT and CDR2 is SNEGSKA (reference sequence). Trimming removed 1 base from V and 7 bases from J; junction bases left unmatched: 10. This CDR3 has 16 amino acids. CDR3 region: CSARVATGGARNEQFF. CDR3 coding DNA: TGCAGTGCTAGAGTCGCGACAGGGGGCGCAAGGAATGAGCAGTTCTTC.

This chain links TRBV6-1 with TRBJ1-5; 8 nucleotides agree with TRBD1. The CDR3 is 14 residues long. In germline, CDR1 is MNHNS, CDR2 SASEGT. Trimming cost V 6 bases and J 4 bases; bases outside gene matches: 5. CDR3 sequence (DNA): TGTGCCAGCAGGATGGACAGGGAAAATCAGCCCCAGCATTTT. This sequence encodes CASRMDRENQPQHF.

This clonotype appeared many times. V usage is TRBV7-9 and J usage is TRBJ2-5, with a possible D match to TRBD1 (5 bases). CDR3 length: 15 amino acids. V gave up 1 base and J gave up 11 bases, with 20 bases separating them. CDR1 and CDR2 from the germline V gene are SEHNR and FQNEAQ (reference sequence). CDR3 amino acids: CASSLVSGPLREQYF. DNA for the CDR3: TGTGCCAGCAGCTTAGTTTCAGGGCCCCTCAGAGAGCAGTACTTC.

In its sample, this clonotype was seen many times. This rearrangement joins TRBV20-1 to TRBJ1-5; 8 positions match TRBD1. Germline CDR1 reads DFQATT; CDR2 reads SNEGSKA (reference sequence). This CDR3 spans 13 amino acids. CDR3 coding DNA: TGCAGGGCAGGGGGCAGCGGCAATCAGCCCCAGCATTTT. Encoded protein: CRAGGSGNQPQHF.

This clonotype came up many times. The CDR3 DNA sequence: TGTGCCAGCAGCCGTTTAAACGAGCAGTACTTC. The encoded protein is CASSRLNEQYF. The chain joins TRBV3-1 to TRBJ2-7, with no clear D. The CDR3 is made up of 11 amino acids. Germline V gene sequence: CDR1 LGHDT, CDR2 YNNKEL (reference sequence). V lost 4 bases, J lost 5 bases, and 6 bases lay in between.

This clonotype came up a few times. This rearrangement joins TRBV20-1 to TRBJ1-2; 7 bases map to TRBD1. J gave up 0 bases and V 6 bases, and 4 bases lay outside the gene matches. This CDR3 has 13 residues. The V gene's germline CDR1 is DFQATT and CDR2 SNEGSKA (reference sequence). The chain's CDR3 is CSAWDRTNYGYTF. Here the CDR3 DNA reads TGCAGTGCGTGGGACAGAACTAACTATGGCTACACCTTC.

This clonotype showed up many times. V gene TRBV12-3 or TRBV12-4 combines with J gene TRBJ2-1; 11 nucleotides line up with TRBD2. J was trimmed by 3 bases and V by 3 bases; bases with no gene match: 16. CDR3 length equals 20 residues. CDR3 sequence reads: CASSFPPGLAGGAGYNEQFF. The DNA of the CDR3 is TGTGCCAGCAGTTTCCCGCCGGGGCTAGCGGGGGGCGCTGGCTACAATGAGCAGTTCTTC.

The rearrangement uses TRBV12-5 and TRBJ1-3; D gene uncertain. Per germline, CDR1 LGHNT and CDR2 FRNRAP. This CDR3 region has 11 residues. The V end lost 5 bases, the J end lost 2 bases, and 1 base lay between the germline ends. CDR3 nucleotides: TGTGCTAGTGGTCCTGGAAACACCATATATTTT. Translating it yields CASGPGNTIYF.

This clonotype showed up just once. A read error may produce the germline difference seen at one junction end. Here the CDR3 reads CASPRDGGIDTQYF. The CDR3 nucleotides read TGTGCCAGCCCCCGGGACGGGGGGATTGATACACAGTATTTT. This chain links TRBV6-2 or TRBV6-3 with TRBJ2-3, with 7 bases aligning to TRBD2. Germline CDR1 and CDR2: MNHEY and SVGEGT. The CDR3 sequence is 14 residues long.

This chain links TRBV18 with TRBJ2-3, with D perhaps matching TRBD1 (5 bases). The CDR3 sequence is 13 residues long. The V gene's germline CDR1 is KGHSH and CDR2 LQKENI. V was clipped by 10 bases and J by 2 bases, with 13 bases between them. CDR3 nucleotides: TGTGCCATCAAGGACATCTTCACAGATACGCAGTATTTT. It yields the protein CAIKDIFTDTQYF. Full variable domain (remainder filled in from reference TRBV18 and TRBJ2-3): NAGVMQNPRHLVRRRGQEARLRCSPMKGHSHVYWYRQLPEEGLKFMVYLQKENIIDESGMPKERFSAEFPKEGPSILRIQQVVRGDSAAYFCAIKDIFTDTQYFGPGTRLTVL.

This clonotype has at least ten counts. V usage is TRBV5-1 and J usage is TRBJ2-7; weak D call: TRBD2 (5 bases). The CDR3 sequence is 14 residues long. Per the germline V gene, CDR1 is SGHRS and CDR2 is YFSETQ. V gave up 4 bases and J gave up 0 bases, with 11 bases separating them. DNA of the CDR3: TGCGCCAGCAGCGCCGGAGGAAACTCCTACGAGCAGTACTTC. It codes for CASSAGGNSYEQYF.

A remark on this clonotype: This may be a read error, as it is one base from a much larger clone. V usage is TRBV7-3 and J usage is TRBJ2-5; tentative D call: TRBD1 (6 bases). The CDR3 has 13 amino acids. Germline lookup yields CDR1 SGHTA and CDR2 FQGTGA. The CDR3 nucleotides read TGTGCCTGCAGCTTCGGACAGAAAGAGACCCAGTACTTC. Encoded protein: CACSFGQKETQYF.

Concerning this clonotype: A single base separates this from a much larger clone, so it may be a read error. The CDR3 DNA sequence: TGTGCCAGCAGCTTAGATCAGGGACAGGGCTACTATGGCTGCACCTTC. As protein: CASSLDQGQGYYGCTF. The chain combines TRBV7-8 with TRBJ1-2, with TRBD1 identical over 9 bases. The germline gives CDR1 SGHVS, CDR2 FQNEAQ. The CDR3 extends over 16 amino acids. Full variable domain (rest looked up from reference TRBV7-8 and TRBJ1-2): GAGVSQSPRYKVAKRGQDVALRCDPISGHVSLFWYQQALGQGPEFLTYFQNEAQLDKSGLPSDRFFAERPEGSVSTLKIQRTQQEDSAVYLCASSLDQGQGYYGCTFGSGTRLTVV.

This chain uses TRBV2 with TRBJ1-1, with TRBD1 as a possible D gene (5 bases). Trimming removed 9 bases at V and 3 bases at J, with 14 bases between. The CDR3 loop spans 13 amino acids. Per the germline V gene, CDR1 is SNHLY and CDR2 is FYNNEI. Written as DNA, the CDR3 is TGTGCCAGTCAAGTCGCAGGGTACACTGAAGCTTTCTTT. As protein: CASQVAGYTEAFF.

In its sample, this clonotype was seen a few times. The V and J genes are TRBV5-1 and TRBJ2-1; D remains ambiguous. Germline V gene sequence: CDR1 SGHRS, CDR2 YFSETQ. V lost 5 bases and J 1 base, leaving 10 bases between the germline ends. The CDR3 sequence is 14 residues long. In DNA form, the CDR3 reads TGCGCCAGCAGGGCCCAATCGTCCTACAATGAGCAGTTCTTC. Translation gives CASRAQSSYNEQFF.

The chain employs TRBV9 and TRBJ1-1; 9 positions match TRBD1. Trimming at V came to 2 bases and at J to 5 bases, leaving 7 bases not matched to a gene. CDR1 SGDLS and CDR2 YYNGEE come from the germline V gene. The CDR3 is 15 residues long. This CDR3 is CASSVLQGAWTEAFF. The CDR3 bases are TGTGCCAGCAGCGTTTTACAGGGGGCGTGGACTGAAGCTTTCTTT.

This clonotype was found many times. The chain carries TRBV29-1 and TRBJ2-7; 10 bases line up with TRBD1. Per the germline V gene, CDR1 is SQVTM and CDR2 is ANQGSEA. The CDR3 length is 12 residues. The V gene end was trimmed by 5 bases and the J gene end by 5 bases; junction bases not matched to a gene: 3. CDR3 DNA: TGCAGCGTTAGAGGACAGGGGGACGAGCAGTACTTC. Residues: CSVRGQGDEQYF.

The rearrangement links TRBV29-1 to TRBJ2-1; 12 positions agree with TRBD2. Germline V lookup: CDR1 SQVTM, CDR2 ANQGSEA. The CDR3 is 14 amino acids. V was pared by 5 bases and J by 6 bases, with 5 bases of the junction left unmatched. The CDR3 nucleotides are TGCAGCGTTTCTAGCGGGAGGGCCCTCAATGAGCAGTTCTTC. This encodes CSVSSGRALNEQFF.

Comment on this clonotype: This may be a read error: a much more frequent sequence differs by one nucleotide. The genes are TRBV7-2 and TRBJ1-1, with D perhaps TRBD1 (6 bases). The CDR3 is 18 residues long. CDR1 SGHTA and CDR2 FQGNSA come from the germline V gene. V lost 1 base to trimming and J lost 6 bases, with 24 bases between them. Written as DNA, the CDR3 is TGTGCCAGCAGCTTAGGTGGCTGGGGGGGCTCGGCGGACGCTGAAGCTTTCTTT. It yields the protein CASSLGGWGGSADAEAFF.

This clonotype was recorded many times. This chain uses TRBV12-3 or TRBV12-4 with TRBJ1-5, with a weak D call TRBD1 (6 bases). V lost 5 bases and J lost 6, with 17 bases in between. There are 15 residues in the CDR3. In DNA form, the CDR3 reads TGTGCCAGCAGTCCGCCAGGGGTAGTCGGTCAGCCCCAGCATTTT. This sequence encodes CASSPPGVVGQPQHF.

This clonotype occurred many times. The CDR3 nucleotides are TGTGCCAGCAGCTTAGTCCCCCTCGTATTGAGGGCCGCCTACAATGAGCAGTTCTTC. Amino acid sequence: CASSLVPLVLRAAYNEQFF. This chain links TRBV7-2 with TRBJ2-1; maybe TRBD2 (5 bases). In germline, CDR1 is SGHTA, CDR2 FQGNSA. The CDR3 sequence is 19 residues long. V was clipped by 1 base and J by 2 bases, with 21 bases between them.

The rearrangement uses TRBV6-2 or TRBV6-3 and TRBJ1-1, with a weak D call TRBD1 (6 bases). Germline CDR1 MNHEY, CDR2 SVGEGT. CDR3 size: 16 residues. V was clipped by 2 bases and J by 5 bases, with 18 bases between them. CDR3: CASSYPVGGTTTEAFF. In DNA form, the CDR3 reads TGTGCCAGCAGTTACCCCGTTGGGGGCACGACTACTGAAGCTTTCTTT.